This is a list of T cell receptor beta chains from one sample in a study of blood T cell repertoires in COVID-19. Assay: immunoSEQ multiplex PCR; the TCRdb copy retains only in-frame clones and omits some. The table has about 200,000 clones, around 82% seen once; the top ten hold roughly 5%. Sequences were obtained from PBMCs or T cells enriched from blood (not recorded which). The receptors shown here come from a woman in her 50s who had been exposed to COVID-19. Both conserved end residues are part of each CDR3. The order of the fields is V gene, J gene, clone size, D gene, CDR3 DNA, CDR3 protein. D genes are given only for firm matches. Only some rows state a clone size, as once, few, many or a class for expanded clones.

v_gene: TRBV4-3
j_gene: TRBJ1-6
abundance: NA
d_gene: TRBD1
CDR3nt: TGCGCCAGCAGCCAAGAGACAGGGGCGTATTCACCCCTCCACTTT
CDR3aa: CASSQETGAYSPLHF

v_gene: TRBV2
j_gene: TRBJ1-2
abundance: NA
d_gene: TRBD1
CDR3nt: TGTGCCAGCAGCCGGGACAGAAGCGATGGCTACACCTTC
CDR3aa: CASSRDRSDGYTF

v_gene: TRBV5-1
j_gene: TRBJ2-2
abundance: once
d_gene: TRBD2
CDR3nt: TGCGCCAGCAGCTTGGCAGCGGGGTCAGGCACCGGGGAGCTGTTTTTT
CDR3aa: CASSLAAGSGTGELFF

v_gene: TRBV30
j_gene: TRBJ1-2
abundance: NA
d_gene: NA
CDR3nt: TGTGCCTGGAGAGGAGAGATCCACTACACCTTC
CDR3aa: CAWRGEIHYTF

v_gene: TRBV6-5
j_gene: TRBJ1-2
abundance: NA
d_gene: NA
CDR3nt: TGTGCCAGCGGGGTGTCTAGCGGCTACACCTTC
CDR3aa: CASGVSSGYTF

v_gene: TRBV6-5
j_gene: TRBJ2-7
abundance: NA
d_gene: NA
CDR3nt: TGTGCCGCAAGAGCCCCCCTTTACGAGCAGTACTTC
CDR3aa: CAARAPLYEQYF

v_gene: TRBV5-4
j_gene: TRBJ2-7
abundance: once
d_gene: TRBD2
CDR3nt: TGTGCCAGCAGCTTGGATGGCGGGGGGACCTACGAGCAGTACTTC
CDR3aa: CASSLDGGGTYEQYF

v_gene: TRBV3-1/TRBV3-2
j_gene: TRBJ1-5
abundance: NA
d_gene: NA
CDR3nt: TGTGCCAGCTCCGGGGGGTCGGGGTCGGGTCAGCCCCAGCATTTT
CDR3aa: CASSGGSGSGQPQHF

v_gene: TRBV7-2
j_gene: TRBJ1-5
abundance: NA
d_gene: NA
CDR3nt: TGTGCCAGCAGCTTATACAACACTCAGCCCCAGCATTTT
CDR3aa: CASSLYNTQPQHF

v_gene: TRBV10-3
j_gene: TRBJ1-2
abundance: NA
d_gene: TRBD1
CDR3nt: TGTGCCACGGGAGTACCAGGGACAGCGAATAACTATGGCTACACCTTC
CDR3aa: CATGVPGTANNYGYTF

v_gene: TRBV28
j_gene: TRBJ1-2
abundance: NA
d_gene: NA
CDR3nt: TGTGCCTGTCAGGTCCCAGCTAACTATGGCTACACCTTC
CDR3aa: CACQVPANYGYTF

v_gene: TRBV25-1
j_gene: TRBJ1-1
abundance: few
d_gene: NA
CDR3nt: TGTGCCAGCAGCCCTGGGGGGTCGACTGAAGCTTTCTTT
CDR3aa: CASSPGGSTEAFF

v_gene: TRBV6-5
j_gene: TRBJ1-2
abundance: NA
d_gene: TRBD1
CDR3nt: TGTGCCAGCAGGGGACAGTTAAACTATGGCTACACCTTC
CDR3aa: CASRGQLNYGYTF

v_gene: TRBV30
j_gene: TRBJ2-7
abundance: NA
d_gene: NA
CDR3nt: TGTGCCTGGACCCTCCAGGGGGGATCCTACGAGCAGTACTTC
CDR3aa: CAWTLQGGSYEQYF

v_gene: TRBV28
j_gene: TRBJ2-4
abundance: NA
d_gene: TRBD2
CDR3nt: TGTGCCAGCAGTCCCGGGGGGGTAGCCAAAAACATTCAGTACTTC
CDR3aa: CASSPGGVAKNIQYF

v_gene: TRBV5-1
j_gene: TRBJ2-7
abundance: NA
d_gene: NA
CDR3nt: TGCGCCAGCAGCTTGAGCAGCAGGGCCTACGAGCAGTACTTC
CDR3aa: CASSLSSRAYEQYF

v_gene: TRBV5-1
j_gene: TRBJ2-1
abundance: NA
d_gene: NA
CDR3nt: TGCGCCAGCAGCTTAGGATTTCTAGAGGATGAGCAGTTCTTC
CDR3aa: CASSLGFLEDEQFF

v_gene: TRBV11-2
j_gene: TRBJ1-3
abundance: NA
d_gene: NA
CDR3nt: TGTGCCAGCAGCTTAGAACGGGAGACCCCCGGAAACACCATATATTTT
CDR3aa: CASSLERETPGNTIYF

v_gene: TRBV2
j_gene: TRBJ2-5
abundance: NA
d_gene: TRBD2
CDR3nt: TGTGCCAGCAGTGGTCGGGGGGGTCAAGAGACCCAGTACTTC
CDR3aa: CASSGRGGQETQYF

v_gene: TRBV28
j_gene: TRBJ2-7
abundance: NA
d_gene: NA
CDR3nt: TGTGCCAGCCGTGGGGGGACGCGTCTCTACGAGCAGTACTTC
CDR3aa: CASRGGTRLYEQYF

v_gene: TRBV15
j_gene: TRBJ1-2
abundance: many
d_gene: TRBD1
CDR3nt: TGTGCCACCAGCAGAGGGACAGGGGAGAACTATGGCTACACCTTC
CDR3aa: CATSRGTGENYGYTF

v_gene: TRBV6-1
j_gene: TRBJ2-1
abundance: NA
d_gene: TRBD1
CDR3nt: TGTGCCAGCAGTGATAGGACAGGGCTCCACAATGAGCAGTTCTTC
CDR3aa: CASSDRTGLHNEQFF

v_gene: TRBV27
j_gene: TRBJ1-1
abundance: NA
d_gene: TRBD1
CDR3nt: TGTGCCAGCATCGGGACAGTGAACACTGAAGCTTTCTTT
CDR3aa: CASIGTVNTEAFF

v_gene: TRBV7-9
j_gene: TRBJ1-1
abundance: NA
d_gene: NA
CDR3nt: TGTGCCAGCAGCTTAGTGCAGGGTGGAGCTTTCTTT
CDR3aa: CASSLVQGGAFF

v_gene: TRBV20-1
j_gene: TRBJ2-5
abundance: NA
d_gene: TRBD2
CDR3nt: TGCAGTGCTGGACTAGTAGAGACCCAGTACTTC
CDR3aa: CSAGLVETQYF

v_gene: TRBV5-6
j_gene: TRBJ1-1
abundance: NA
d_gene: NA
CDR3nt: TGTGCCAGCAGCTACCAGAACCGGGTTGAAGCTTTCTTT
CDR3aa: CASSYQNRVEAFF

v_gene: TRBV28
j_gene: TRBJ1-1
abundance: NA
d_gene: NA
CDR3nt: TGTGCCAGCAGTTTAGGGACACAAGCTTTCTTT
CDR3aa: CASSLGTQAFF

v_gene: TRBV19
j_gene: TRBJ1-2
abundance: NA
d_gene: TRBD1
CDR3nt: TGTGCCAGTAGGGGGACAGGGTCCAACGGCTACACCTTC
CDR3aa: CASRGTGSNGYTF

v_gene: TRBV20-1
j_gene: TRBJ1-1
abundance: NA
d_gene: NA
CDR3nt: TGCAGTGCTAGTCCGTCCAGGCCCGACCTTTTAAACACTGAAGCTTTCTTT
CDR3aa: CSASPSRPDLLNTEAFF

v_gene: TRBV24-1
j_gene: TRBJ1-2
abundance: NA
d_gene: TRBD1
CDR3nt: TGTGCCACCAGTGACCCCGGGACAGGGGGGGTAGTCACCTTC
CDR3aa: CATSDPGTGGVVTF

v_gene: TRBV29-1
j_gene: TRBJ1-2
abundance: NA
d_gene: TRBD1
CDR3nt: TGCAGCGTAGTCCCGGGACAGGGATATGGCTACACCTTC
CDR3aa: CSVVPGQGYGYTF

v_gene: TRBV13
j_gene: TRBJ1-1
abundance: NA
d_gene: TRBD1
CDR3nt: TGTGCCAGCAGCTCCGGGACAGCCGCAGGGGTGTTGAACACTGAAGCTTTCTTT
CDR3aa: CASSSGTAAGVLNTEAFF

v_gene: TRBV5-1
j_gene: TRBJ2-1
abundance: NA
d_gene: NA
CDR3nt: TGCGCCAGCAGCTTGTACGGGGACAATGAGCAGTTCTTC
CDR3aa: CASSLYGDNEQFF

v_gene: TRBV18
j_gene: TRBJ1-2
abundance: NA
d_gene: NA
CDR3nt: TGTGCCAGCTCACAAGCAAACTATGGCTACACCTTC
CDR3aa: CASSQANYGYTF

v_gene: TRBV27
j_gene: TRBJ2-1
abundance: NA
d_gene: TRBD2
CDR3nt: TGTGCCAGCAGTCCCCTGACTAGCGGGTTATCCTACAATGAGCAGTTCTTC
CDR3aa: CASSPLTSGLSYNEQFF

v_gene: TRBV2
j_gene: TRBJ1-1
abundance: NA
d_gene: NA
CDR3nt: TGTGCCAGCAGTGGTAACAGGGCTACGGCTGAAGCTTTCTTT
CDR3aa: CASSGNRATAEAFF

v_gene: TRBV28
j_gene: TRBJ1-1
abundance: NA
d_gene: NA
CDR3nt: TGTGCCAGCAGTTCTCTGACAGGCTTGAACACTGAAGCTTTCTTT
CDR3aa: CASSSLTGLNTEAFF

v_gene: TRBV24-1
j_gene: TRBJ2-2
abundance: NA
d_gene: NA
CDR3nt: TGTGCCACCAGTGAGACAGCCACTACGAACACCGGGGAGCTGTTTTTT
CDR3aa: CATSETATTNTGELFF

v_gene: TRBV9
j_gene: TRBJ1-3
abundance: NA
d_gene: NA
CDR3nt: TGTGCCAGCAGCGTAGGATCGAGAGGAAACACCATATATTTT
CDR3aa: CASSVGSRGNTIYF

v_gene: TRBV4-1
j_gene: TRBJ2-2
abundance: NA
d_gene: NA
CDR3nt: TGCGCCAGCAGCCGGCTTGGGGCGTCGGTCAATTCCGGGGAGCTGTTTTTT
CDR3aa: CASSRLGASVNSGELFF

v_gene: TRBV27
j_gene: TRBJ1-2
abundance: NA
d_gene: TRBD1
CDR3nt: TGTGCCAGCAGTTGGGACAGGGGGCAGGGCTACACCTTC
CDR3aa: CASSWDRGQGYTF

v_gene: TRBV7-8
j_gene: TRBJ1-2
abundance: NA
d_gene: TRBD1
CDR3nt: TGTGCCAGCAGCCAGGACAGGGCTGGCCAAGGAGGCTACACCTTC
CDR3aa: CASSQDRAGQGGYTF

v_gene: TRBV5-1
j_gene: TRBJ1-3
abundance: NA
d_gene: NA
CDR3nt: TGCGCCAGCAGCTTAGGGACACCCTCTGGAAACACCATATATTTT
CDR3aa: CASSLGTPSGNTIYF

v_gene: TRBV18
j_gene: TRBJ1-1
abundance: NA
d_gene: NA
CDR3nt: TGTGCCAGCTCACCCGCGGGAGACACTGAAGCTTTCTTT
CDR3aa: CASSPAGDTEAFF

v_gene: TRBV10-3
j_gene: TRBJ1-1
abundance: once
d_gene: NA
CDR3nt: TGTGCCATCAGTGAGGTCTTGAACACTGAAGCTTTCTTT
CDR3aa: CAISEVLNTEAFF

v_gene: TRBV29-1
j_gene: TRBJ2-1
abundance: few
d_gene: NA
CDR3nt: TGCAGCGTTCGGGGGTCGTCCTACAATGAGCAGTTCTTC
CDR3aa: CSVRGSSYNEQFF

v_gene: TRBV10-2
j_gene: TRBJ1-5
abundance: NA
d_gene: NA
CDR3nt: TGCGCCAGCAGAGACAGGTATAGCAATCAGCCCCAGCATTTT
CDR3aa: CASRDRYSNQPQHF

v_gene: TRBV7-8
j_gene: TRBJ2-1
abundance: NA
d_gene: TRBD2
CDR3nt: TGTGCCAGCAGCTTTCAATTGGCCGGGACTAGCGTCGGGGCGTCCAATGAGCAGTTCTTC
CDR3aa: CASSFQLAGTSVGASNEQFF

v_gene: TRBV5-4
j_gene: TRBJ1-1
abundance: NA
d_gene: NA
CDR3nt: TGTGCCAGCAGCTTGAACGGGGGGAACACTGAAGCTTTCTTT
CDR3aa: CASSLNGGNTEAFF

v_gene: TRBV12-3/TRBV12-4
j_gene: TRBJ1-2
abundance: NA
d_gene: NA
CDR3nt: TGTGCCAGCAGCTTCGGACAGCCCGATGGCTACACCTTC
CDR3aa: CASSFGQPDGYTF